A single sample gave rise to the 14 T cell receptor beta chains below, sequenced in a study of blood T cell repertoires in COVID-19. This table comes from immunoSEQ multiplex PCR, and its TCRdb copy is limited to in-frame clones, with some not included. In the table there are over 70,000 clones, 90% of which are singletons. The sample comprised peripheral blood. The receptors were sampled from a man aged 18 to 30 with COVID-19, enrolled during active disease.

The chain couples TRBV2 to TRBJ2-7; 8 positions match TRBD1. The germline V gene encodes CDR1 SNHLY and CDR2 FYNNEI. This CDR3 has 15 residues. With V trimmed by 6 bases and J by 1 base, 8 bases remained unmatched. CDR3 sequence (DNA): TGTGCCAGCAGCAGAATCGGGACAGGTTCCTACGAGCAGTACTTC. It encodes CASSRIGTGSYEQYF.

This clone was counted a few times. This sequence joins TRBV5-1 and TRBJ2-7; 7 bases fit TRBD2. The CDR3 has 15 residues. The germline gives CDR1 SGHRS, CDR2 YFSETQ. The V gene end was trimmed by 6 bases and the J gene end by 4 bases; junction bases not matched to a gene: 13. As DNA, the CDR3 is TGCGCCAGCACCCAATACGGCGGGAGAGGATACGAGCAGTACTTC. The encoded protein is CASTQYGGRGYEQYF.

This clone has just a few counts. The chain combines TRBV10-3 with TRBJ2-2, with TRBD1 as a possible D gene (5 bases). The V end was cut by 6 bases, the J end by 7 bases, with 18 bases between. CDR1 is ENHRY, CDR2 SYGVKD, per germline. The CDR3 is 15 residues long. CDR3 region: CAISAPDKAGGELFF. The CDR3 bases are TGTGCCATCAGCGCCCCGGACAAGGCCGGCGGGGAGCTGTTTTTT.

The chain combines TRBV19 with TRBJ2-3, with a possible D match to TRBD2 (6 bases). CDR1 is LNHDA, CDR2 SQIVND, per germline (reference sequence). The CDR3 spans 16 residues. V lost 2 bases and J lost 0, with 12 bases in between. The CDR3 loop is CASSIRSGTSTDTQYF. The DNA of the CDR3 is TGTGCCAGTAGTATAAGGTCCGGGACTAGCACAGATACGCAGTATTTT.

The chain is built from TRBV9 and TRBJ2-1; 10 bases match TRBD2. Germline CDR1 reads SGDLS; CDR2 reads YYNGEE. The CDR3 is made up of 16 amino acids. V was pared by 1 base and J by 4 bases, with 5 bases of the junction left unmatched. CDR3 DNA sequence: TGTGCCAGCAGCGTATCTAGCGGGAGAGGGTACAATGAGCAGTTCTTC. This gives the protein CASSVSSGRGYNEQFF. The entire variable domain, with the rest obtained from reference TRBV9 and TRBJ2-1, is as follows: DSGVTQTPKHLITATGQRVTLRCSPRSGDLSVYWYQQSLDQGLQFLIQYYNGEERAKGNILERFSAQQFPDLHSELNLSSLELGDSALYFCASSVSSGRGYNEQFFGPGTRLTVL.

This CDR3 is CASSQYPGQGHQETQYF. Written as DNA, the CDR3 is TGCGCCAGCAGCCAGTATCCGGGACAGGGGCACCAAGAGACCCAGTACTTC. V is TRBV4-1 and J is TRBJ2-5; 10 bases are a match to TRBD1. Germline trimming cut 3 bases from V and 0 bases from J; bases unmatched to any gene: 7. The germline V gene has CDR1 MGHRA and CDR2 YSYEKL. The CDR3 contains 17 residues.

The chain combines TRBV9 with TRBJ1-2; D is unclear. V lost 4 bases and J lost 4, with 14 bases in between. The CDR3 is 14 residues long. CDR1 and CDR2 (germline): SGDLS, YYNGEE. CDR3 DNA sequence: TGTGCCAGCAGCTCCTACAGTCCCCCCTATGGCTACACCTTC. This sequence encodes CASSSYSPPYGYTF.

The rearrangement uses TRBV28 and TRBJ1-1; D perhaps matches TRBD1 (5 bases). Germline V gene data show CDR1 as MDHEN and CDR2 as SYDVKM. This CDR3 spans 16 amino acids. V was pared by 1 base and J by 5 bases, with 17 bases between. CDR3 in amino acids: CASSLSEGPGGTEAFF. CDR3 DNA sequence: TGTGCCAGCAGTTTATCCGAGGGACCGGGAGGGACTGAAGCTTTCTTT. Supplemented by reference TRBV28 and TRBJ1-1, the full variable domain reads DVKVTQSSRYLVKRTGEKVFLECVQDMDHENMFWYRQDPGLGLRLIYFSYDVKMKEKGDIPEGYSVSREKKERFSLILESASTNQTSMYLCASSLSEGPGGTEAFFGQGTRLTVV.

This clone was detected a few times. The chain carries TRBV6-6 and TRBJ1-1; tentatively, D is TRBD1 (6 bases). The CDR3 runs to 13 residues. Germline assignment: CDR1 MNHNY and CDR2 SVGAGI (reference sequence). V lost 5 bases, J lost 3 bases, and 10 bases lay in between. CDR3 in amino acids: CASSLTGYTEAFF. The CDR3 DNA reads TGTGCCAGCAGTCTCACAGGGTACACTGAAGCTTTCTTT.

CDR3 sequence reads: CASSLMAGGIRGETQYF. Here the CDR3 DNA reads TGTGCCAGCAGCTTAATGGCGGGAGGGATTCGGGGAGAGACCCAGTACTTC. The V call is TRBV11-2, the J call TRBJ2-5; 9 bases match TRBD2. CDR3 length: 17 residues. Germline CDR1 reads SGHAT; CDR2 reads FQNNGV. The V gene end was trimmed by 2 bases and the J gene end by 4 bases; junction bases not matched to a gene: 11.

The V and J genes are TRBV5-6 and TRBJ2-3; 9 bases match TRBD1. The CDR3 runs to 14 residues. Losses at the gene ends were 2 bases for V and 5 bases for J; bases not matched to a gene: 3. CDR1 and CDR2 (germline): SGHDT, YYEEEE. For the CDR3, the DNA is TGTGCCAGCAGCTTCGGGACAGGGATAGATACGCAGTATTTT. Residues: CASSFGTGIDTQYF.

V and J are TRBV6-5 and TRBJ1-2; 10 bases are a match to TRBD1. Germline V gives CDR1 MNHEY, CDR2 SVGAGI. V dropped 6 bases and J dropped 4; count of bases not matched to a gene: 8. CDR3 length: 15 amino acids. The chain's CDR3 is CASRRGDRGIYGYTF. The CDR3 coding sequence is TGTGCCAGCAGGAGAGGGGACAGGGGAATCTATGGCTACACCTTC.

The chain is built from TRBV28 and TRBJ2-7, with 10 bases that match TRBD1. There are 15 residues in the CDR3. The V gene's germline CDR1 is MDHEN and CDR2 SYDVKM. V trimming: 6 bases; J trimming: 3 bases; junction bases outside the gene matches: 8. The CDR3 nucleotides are TGTGCCAGCAGGCTCGGGACAGGGGAATACTACGAGCAGTACTTC. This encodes CASRLGTGEYYEQYF.

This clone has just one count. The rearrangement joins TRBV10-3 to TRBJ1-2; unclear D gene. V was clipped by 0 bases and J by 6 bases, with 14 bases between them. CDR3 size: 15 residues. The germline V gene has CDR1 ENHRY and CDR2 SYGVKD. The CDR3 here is CAISESARYGNGYTF. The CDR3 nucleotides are TGTGCCATCAGTGAGTCGGCCAGGTACGGAAATGGCTACACCTTC.